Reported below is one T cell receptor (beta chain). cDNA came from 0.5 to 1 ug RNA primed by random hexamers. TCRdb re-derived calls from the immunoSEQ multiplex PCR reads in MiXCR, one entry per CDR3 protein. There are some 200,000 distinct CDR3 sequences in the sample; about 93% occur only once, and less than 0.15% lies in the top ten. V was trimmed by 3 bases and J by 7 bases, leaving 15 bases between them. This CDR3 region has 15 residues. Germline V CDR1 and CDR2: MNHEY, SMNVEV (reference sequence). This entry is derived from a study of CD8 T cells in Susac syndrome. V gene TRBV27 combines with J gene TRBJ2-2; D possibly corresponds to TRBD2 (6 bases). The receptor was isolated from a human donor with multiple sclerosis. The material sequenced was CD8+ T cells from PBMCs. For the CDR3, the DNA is TGTGCCAGCAGTTTCGGTAGCGGTCAGGGCGGGGAGCTGTTTTTT. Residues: CASSFGSGQGGELFF.